These 10 T cell receptor beta chains were all obtained from the same sample, sequenced in a study of post-analysis software for immune sequencing data. Study results and limitations: Roughly 5 TRBV segments (TRBV5-6, TRBV5-1 and TRBV20-1 among them) occurred more frequently in patients than in controls.

Their antigens remain unidentified. Every TCR beta cDNA library bore unique molecular identifiers. MiXCR, applied by TCRdb to the PCR reads, yields one record per CDR3 protein. The sample holds 750,000 to 950,000 distinct CDR3 sequences, just over 45% seen once. Sequencing input: blood. The receptors were sampled from a girl under 18 with multiple sclerosis.

The V call is TRBV10-3, the J call TRBJ2-3, with 10 positions matching TRBD2. The CDR3 runs 12 residues. Per the germline V gene, CDR1 is ENHRY and CDR2 is SYGVKD. J gave up 5 bases and V 10 bases, and 3 bases lay outside the gene matches. The CDR3 nucleotides are TGTGCCACCGGACTAGCGGAAGATACGCAGTATTTT. It specifies CATGLAEDTQYF.

This clonotype was seen only a few times. The chain uses TRBV9 and TRBJ2-2, with D maybe TRBD2 (6 bases). Trimming shortened V by 0 bases and J by 5 bases, and 17 bases separated the two germline ends. This CDR3 region has 17 residues. Per the germline V gene, CDR1 is SGDLS and CDR2 is YYNGEE. CDR3 sequence (DNA): TGTGCCAGCAGCGTAGCGGGTGGAGGGGCGAGAACCGGGGAGCTGTTTTTT. Protein: CASSVAGGGARTGELFF.

The rearrangement joins TRBV12-3 or TRBV12-4 to TRBJ1-1, with D possibly being TRBD1 (6 bases). V dropped 6 bases and J dropped 3 bases, with 17 bases sitting between them. CDR3 length: 15 residues. The CDR3 bases are TGTGCCAGCAGCAAGGACAGAGGTTTTGACACTGAAGCTTTCTTT. As protein: CASSKDRGFDTEAFF.

This clonotype has more than one count but fewer than ten. The CDR3 loop is CASSSGLARYNEQFF. As DNA, the CDR3 is TGTGCCAGCAGTTCGGGACTAGCGCGATACAATGAGCAGTTCTTC. The J gene is TRBJ2-1, the V gene TRBV12-3 or TRBV12-4; 10 bases agree with TRBD2. V was clipped by 4 bases and J by 4 bases; unmatched bases: 4. The CDR3 is 15 residues long.

Turning to this clonotype: Germline is not matched at one junction end, which may reflect a read error. The chain couples TRBV5-4 to TRBJ2-5, with a weak D call TRBD2 (6 bases). Per germline, CDR1 SGHNT and CDR2 YYREEE (reference sequence). The CDR3 spans 14 residues. The CDR3: CANSNTLAQETQYF. The CDR3 DNA follows: TGTGCCAACAGCAACACACTAGCCCAAGAGACCCAGTACTTC.

The chain joins TRBV7-2 to TRBJ2-7, with TRBD1 matching over 7 bases. The germline V gene encodes CDR1 SGHTA and CDR2 FQGNSA. The CDR3 totals 13 residues. The V segment lost 5 bases and the J segment 2 bases; nucleotides outside the gene matches: 3. CDR3 protein: CASSTDRTYEQYF. The CDR3 nucleotides are TGTGCCAGCAGCACGGACAGGACCTACGAGCAGTACTTC.

The chain couples TRBV6-5 to TRBJ2-4; TRBD1 might be the D (5 bases). The J call is doubtful: the DNA matches TRBJ2-7 better. The CDR3 extends over 13 amino acids. Per the germline V gene, CDR1 is MNHEY and CDR2 is SVGAGI. The CDR3, as DNA: TGTGCCAGCAGTCGCGACAGATACTACGAGCAGTACTTC. Its protein product is CASSRDRYYEQYF.

This clonotype has a single count. This chain links TRBV7-6 with TRBJ2-5; tentatively, D is TRBD1 (5 bases). This CDR3 is 16 amino acids long. With 5 bases removed from V and 11 bases from J, the gap between germline ends came to 27 bases. Looked up from germline, CDR1 is SGHVS and CDR2 is FNYEAQ. The CDR3 nucleotides read TGTGCCAGCAGCCATAGATACAGGTCCCTCAACAATGAGCAGTACTTC. This gives the protein CASSHRYRSLNNEQYF.

A single count supports this clonotype. The chain joins TRBV12-3 or TRBV12-4 to TRBJ2-4, with a possible D match to TRBD1 (5 bases). The DNA end favors TRBJ2-7, so the J call may be wrong. This CDR3 is 13 amino acids long. As DNA, the CDR3 is TGTGCCAGCAGTCATAGGGGCAGGGACGAGCAGTACTTC. It codes for CASSHRGRDEQYF.

There are a few counts of this clonotype. J is TRBJ2-5 and V is TRBV6-5, with 7 bases aligning to TRBD2. J lost 11 bases, V lost 7 bases, and 19 bases had no gene match. This CDR3 contains 15 residues. CDR1 is MNHEY, CDR2 SVGAGI, per germline. The CDR3, as DNA: TGTGCCAGCAAGGTCCTCGGGACTACAACCGACGGGCAGTACTTC. Amino acids: CASKVLGTTTDGQYF.